This is a list of T cell receptor beta chains from one sample in a study of blood T cell repertoires in COVID-19. Data came from immunoSEQ multiplex PCR; TCRdb stores just in-frame clones and leaves some out. Among about 370,000 clones listed, over 85% were seen once. The sequencing input was PBMCs or T cells enriched from blood (not recorded which). The receptors were sampled from a woman aged 30 to 39 who had recovered from COVID-19. The CDR3 runs from the conserved cysteine through the conserved F or W. Fields, in order: V gene, D gene, J gene, CDR3 DNA, CDR3 protein. A D gene is named only where the DNA matches it firmly.

>TRBV28|.|TRBJ1-1
TGTGCCAGCACCCCAAGCCGGGGGTTGAACACTGAAGCTTTCTTT
CASTPSRGLNTEAFF
>TRBV18|.|TRBJ1-5
TGTGCCAGCTCACCACCGGACAGAAATCAGCCCCAGCATTTT
CASSPPDRNQPQHF
>TRBV6-5|.|TRBJ1-1
TGTGCCAGCAGCCATGGGGGGGAGGTTTTCTTT
CASSHGGEVFF
>TRBV28|TRBD1|TRBJ2-7
TGTGCCAGCACCCCTCTTCTCGACAGGGGGCGCGAGCAGTACTTC
CASTPLLDRGREQYF
>TRBV6-2/TRBV6-3|.|TRBJ2-2
TGTGCCAGCAGTTACGGCGGGGTGAACACCGGGGAGCTGTTTTTT
CASSYGGVNTGELFF
>TRBV2|TRBD2|TRBJ2-3
TGTGCCAGCAGGACGGGACTAGCAGGTGATACGCAGTATTTT
CASRTGLAGDTQYF
>TRBV6-5|TRBD1|TRBJ1-1
TGTGCCAGCAGCCCGGGACAGGGGTTCGCTGAAGCTTTCTTT
CASSPGQGFAEAFF
>TRBV11-2|TRBD1|TRBJ1-2
TGTGCCAGCAGCCACAGGGGCCCTAACTATGGCTACACCTTC
CASSHRGPNYGYTF
>TRBV6-5|.|TRBJ1-1
TGTGCCAGCAGTCGGGGACTCGATGAAGCTTTCTTT
CASSRGLDEAFF
>TRBV7-8|TRBD1|TRBJ1-5
TGTGCCAGCAGCCAACAGGGGAATCTTGGCAATCAGCCCCAGCATTTT
CASSQQGNLGNQPQHF
>TRBV6-6|.|TRBJ1-5
TGTGCCAGCAAAGAAGGGGTTTCCAATCAGCCCCAGCATTTT
CASKEGVSNQPQHF